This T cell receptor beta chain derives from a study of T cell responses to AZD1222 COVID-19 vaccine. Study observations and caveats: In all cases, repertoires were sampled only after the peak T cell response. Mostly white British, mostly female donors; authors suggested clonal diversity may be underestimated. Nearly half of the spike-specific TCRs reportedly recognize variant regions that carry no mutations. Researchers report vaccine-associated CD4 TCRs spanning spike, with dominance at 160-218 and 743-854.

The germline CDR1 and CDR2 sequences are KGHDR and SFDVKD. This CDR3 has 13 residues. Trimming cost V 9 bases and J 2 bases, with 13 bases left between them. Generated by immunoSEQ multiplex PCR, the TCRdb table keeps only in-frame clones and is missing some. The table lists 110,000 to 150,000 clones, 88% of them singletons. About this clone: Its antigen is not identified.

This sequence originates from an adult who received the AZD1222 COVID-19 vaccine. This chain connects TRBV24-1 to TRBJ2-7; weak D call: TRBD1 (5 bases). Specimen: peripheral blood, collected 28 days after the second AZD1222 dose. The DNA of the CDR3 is TGTGCCACCCCAGGGCGTGCGCCCTACGAGCAGTACTTC. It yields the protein CATPGRAPYEQYF.